The source of this TCR beta chain is a study of blood T cell repertoires in COVID-19 (dated by TCRdb to about 2020). The study in broad terms: Collaborator samples came from the United States, Italy and Spain and covered acute and convalescent phases of COVID-19. Sample metadata almost always included a de-identified subject ID, COVID-19 status, age in years and sex. The prospective study material was composed of cDNA or gDNA derived from T cells, B-cell-depleted T cells, or PBMCs. The samples were drawn from two sources: the first 160 participants of the ongoing ImmuneRACE study, and 1,254 subjects contributed by 6 global collaborators. The repertoires were released in a freely available public database intended as a resource for research on the immune response to SARS-CoV-2. Where available, HLA class I and class II types were obtained from metadata supplied by the sample provider rather than from assay-based typing. Deeply sampled blood TCRbeta repertoires from subjects exposed to, actively infected with, or recovered from COVID-19 were included in the dataset. The paper's findings and limits, for the study overall: The amount of clinical and demographic metadata varied by source and participant and was provided uncurated.

On this clone itself: This receptor's antigen is unknown. No qualities accompany the bases; no much larger clone lies one base away.

TCRbeta CDR3 regions were amplified from genomic DNA using the immunoSEQ Assay, a bias-controlled multiplex PCR. As for the original processing: The number of nucleated cells in each sample was estimated by amplification of reference gene primers within the assay. To quantify the absolute abundance of each unique TCRbeta CDR3 rearrangement, sequence reads were collapsed and filtered. Productive Simpson clonality was computed per sample as the square root of Simpson's diversity index over productive rearrangements. TCRdb mirrors the immuneACCESS table, restricted to in-frame sequences. Some clones are absent from its copies; in checked studies, under half trace to an unresolved V gene, and the reason for the others is unknown. That table supplies the V and J calls and clone size; D and trimming were determined from the DNA. Here the sample has 170,000 or so clones; approximately 88% occur a single time. The ten largest clonotypes hold less than 3.5% of the sample.

The collaborating institutions used their own protocols to collect whole blood in K2EDTA tubes. For TCRbeta analysis, collaborator samples were shipped as frozen whole blood, as isolated PBMCs, or as DNA extracted from either sample type. The germline V and J ends show losses of 5 bases and 0 bases respectively, and no gene match explains 6 bases of the junction. CDR1 and CDR2 were assigned from the germline V gene as SGHVS and FQNEAQ. Inclusive of the bounding cysteine and phenylalanine, the CDR3 is 16 residues long. Only the CDR3 DNA stays, 48 bases, in frame from base 1. The V and J segments used are TRBV7-8 and TRBJ2-3, with TRBD1 identical over 9 junction bases. The TCR originated in a woman aged 55-70 years with acute or convalescent COVID-19. Sample: peripheral blood. In nucleotides, the sequence is TGTGCCAGCAGCACCAGGACAGGGGTGAGCACAGATACGCAGTATTTT. Its translation reads: CASSTRTGVSTDTQYF.